These T cell receptor beta chains were read from a single sample in a study of shared clonotypes between healthy human individuals. The table came from immunoSEQ multiplex PCR; TCRdb's copy has only in-frame clones and leaves some out. The repertoire holds about 1.1 million clones, with around three quarters as singletons. Source material: memory CD4+ T cells from PBMCs. These receptors all come from a man aged 18 to 29 in good health. Some clones in this sample may be carry-over from other donors' samples. Each CDR3 is given with its conserved first and last residue. Fields, in order: J gene, D gene, clone size, V gene, CDR3 DNA, CDR3 protein. D genes are given only for firm matches. Size values are once, few and many counts, or a class for expanded clones, and some rows have none.

j_gene: TRBJ2-1
d_gene: TRBD2
abundance: NA
v_gene: TRBV4-1
CDR3nt: TGCGCCAGCAGCCAAGGACTAGCGGAGGGGTACAATGAGCAGTTCTTC
CDR3aa: CASSQGLAEGYNEQFF

j_gene: TRBJ1-2
d_gene: NA
abundance: NA
v_gene: TRBV12-5
CDR3nt: TGTGCTAGTGGTTTAGGAACAAATAGAGGTGGCTACACCTTC
CDR3aa: CASGLGTNRGGYTF

j_gene: TRBJ2-7
d_gene: NA
abundance: NA
v_gene: TRBV18
CDR3nt: TGTGCCAGCTCACGGTCCTACGAGCAGTACTTC
CDR3aa: CASSRSYEQYF

j_gene: TRBJ2-7
d_gene: TRBD2
abundance: NA
v_gene: TRBV5-1
CDR3nt: TGCGCCAGCAGTCCTATAGCGGGATCTAACGAGCAGTACTTC
CDR3aa: CASSPIAGSNEQYF

j_gene: TRBJ2-3
d_gene: NA
abundance: few
v_gene: TRBV28
CDR3nt: TGTGCCAGCAGTTTTTGGGGAGCGCAGTATTTT
CDR3aa: CASSFWGAQYF

j_gene: TRBJ2-7
d_gene: NA
abundance: NA
v_gene: TRBV18
CDR3nt: TGTGCCAGCTCACCCTCGACGCGGTCCTACCACGAGCAGTACTTC
CDR3aa: CASSPSTRSYHEQYF

j_gene: TRBJ1-4
d_gene: NA
abundance: NA
v_gene: TRBV7-9
CDR3nt: TGTGCCAGCAGCCGACGAGCGGGGGTCGTGAAAAACTTGTTTTTT
CDR3aa: CASSRRAGVVKNLFF

j_gene: TRBJ1-2
d_gene: NA
abundance: NA
v_gene: TRBV6-5
CDR3nt: TGTGCCAGCAGGGCCGCCGGGGGCTACACCTTC
CDR3aa: CASRAAGGYTF

j_gene: TRBJ1-2
d_gene: TRBD1
abundance: NA
v_gene: TRBV7-8
CDR3nt: TGTGCCAGCAGGAACCGCGGGCAGGGGGCGATGGGCTACACCTTC
CDR3aa: CASRNRGQGAMGYTF

j_gene: TRBJ2-3
d_gene: NA
abundance: NA
v_gene: TRBV5-4
CDR3nt: TGTGCCAGCAGCGGAAGCACAGATACGCAGTATTTT
CDR3aa: CASSGSTDTQYF